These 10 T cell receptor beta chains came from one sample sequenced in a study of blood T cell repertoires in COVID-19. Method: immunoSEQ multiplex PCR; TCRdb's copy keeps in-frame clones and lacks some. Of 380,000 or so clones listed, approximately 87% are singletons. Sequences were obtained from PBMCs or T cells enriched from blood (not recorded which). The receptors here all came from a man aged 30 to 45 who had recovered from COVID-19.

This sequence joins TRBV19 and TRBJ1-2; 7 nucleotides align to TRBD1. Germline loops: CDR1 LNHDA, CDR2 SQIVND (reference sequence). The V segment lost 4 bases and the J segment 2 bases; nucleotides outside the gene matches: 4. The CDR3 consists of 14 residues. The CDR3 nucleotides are TGTGCCAGTAGTACGGGACAGAGCAACTATGGCTACACCTTC. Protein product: CASSTGQSNYGYTF.

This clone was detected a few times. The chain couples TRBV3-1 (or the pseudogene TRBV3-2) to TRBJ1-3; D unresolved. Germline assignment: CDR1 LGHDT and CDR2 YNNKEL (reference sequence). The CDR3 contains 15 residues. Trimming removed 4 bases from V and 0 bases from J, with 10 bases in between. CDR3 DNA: TGTGCCAGCAGCCCCTCGACTAACTCTGGAAACACCATATATTTT. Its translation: CASSPSTNSGNTIYF.

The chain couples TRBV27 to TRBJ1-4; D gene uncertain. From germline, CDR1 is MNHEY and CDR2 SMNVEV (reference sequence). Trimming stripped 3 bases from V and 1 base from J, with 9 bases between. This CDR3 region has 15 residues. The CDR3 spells CASSFGLRTNEKLFF. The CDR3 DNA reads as TGTGCCAGCAGTTTTGGTCTCAGAACTAATGAAAAACTGTTTTTT.

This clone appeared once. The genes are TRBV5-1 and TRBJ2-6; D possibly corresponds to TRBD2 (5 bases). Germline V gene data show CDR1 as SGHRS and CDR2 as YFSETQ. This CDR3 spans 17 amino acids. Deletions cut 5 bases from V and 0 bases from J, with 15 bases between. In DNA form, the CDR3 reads TGCGCCAGCAGATCACTAGACTTATACTCTGGGGCCAACGTCCTGACTTTC. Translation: CASRSLDLYSGANVLTF.

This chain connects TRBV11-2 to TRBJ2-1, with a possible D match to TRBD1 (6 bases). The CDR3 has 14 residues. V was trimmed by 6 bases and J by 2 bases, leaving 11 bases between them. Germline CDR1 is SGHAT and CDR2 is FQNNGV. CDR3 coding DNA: TGTGCCAGCAGGGTTGAGGGGGCCTACAATGAGCAGTTCTTC. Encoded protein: CASRVEGAYNEQFF.

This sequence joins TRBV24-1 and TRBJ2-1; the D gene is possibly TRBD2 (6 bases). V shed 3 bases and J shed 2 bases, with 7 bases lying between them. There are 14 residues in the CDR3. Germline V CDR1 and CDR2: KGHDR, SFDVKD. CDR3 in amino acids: CATSDGGTYNEQFF. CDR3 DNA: TGTGCCACCAGTGATGGGGGGACCTACAATGAGCAGTTCTTC.

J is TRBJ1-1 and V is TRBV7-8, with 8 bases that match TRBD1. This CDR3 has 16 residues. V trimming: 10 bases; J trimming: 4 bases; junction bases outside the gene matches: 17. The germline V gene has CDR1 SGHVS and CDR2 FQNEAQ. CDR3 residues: CATTGTGVNPGTEAFF. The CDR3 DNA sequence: TGTGCCACCACCGGGACAGGAGTTAATCCGGGCACTGAAGCTTTCTTT.

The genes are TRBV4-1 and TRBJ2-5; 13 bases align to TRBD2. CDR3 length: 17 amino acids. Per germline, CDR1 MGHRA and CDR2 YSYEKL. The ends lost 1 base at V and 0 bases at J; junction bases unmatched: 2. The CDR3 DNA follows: TGCGCCAGCAGCCAAGGGGGACTAGCGGGGAACCAAGAGACCCAGTACTTC. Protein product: CASSQGGLAGNQETQYF.

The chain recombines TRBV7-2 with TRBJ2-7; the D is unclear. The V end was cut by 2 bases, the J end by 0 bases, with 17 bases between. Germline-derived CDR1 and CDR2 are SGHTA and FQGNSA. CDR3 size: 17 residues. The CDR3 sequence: CASSLSFGVLNSYEQYF. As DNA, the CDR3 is TGTGCCAGCAGCTTATCCTTCGGAGTCCTCAACTCCTACGAGCAGTACTTC.

CDR3 amino acids: CSATDSSYEQYF. CDR3 in DNA: TGCAGTGCTACTGACAGCTCCTACGAGCAGTACTTC. This sequence joins TRBV20-1 and TRBJ2-7, with D tentatively TRBD1 (5 bases). This CDR3 spans 12 amino acids. Germline V lookup: CDR1 DFQATT, CDR2 SNEGSKA (reference sequence). V was clipped by 4 bases and J by 0 bases, with 7 bases between them.